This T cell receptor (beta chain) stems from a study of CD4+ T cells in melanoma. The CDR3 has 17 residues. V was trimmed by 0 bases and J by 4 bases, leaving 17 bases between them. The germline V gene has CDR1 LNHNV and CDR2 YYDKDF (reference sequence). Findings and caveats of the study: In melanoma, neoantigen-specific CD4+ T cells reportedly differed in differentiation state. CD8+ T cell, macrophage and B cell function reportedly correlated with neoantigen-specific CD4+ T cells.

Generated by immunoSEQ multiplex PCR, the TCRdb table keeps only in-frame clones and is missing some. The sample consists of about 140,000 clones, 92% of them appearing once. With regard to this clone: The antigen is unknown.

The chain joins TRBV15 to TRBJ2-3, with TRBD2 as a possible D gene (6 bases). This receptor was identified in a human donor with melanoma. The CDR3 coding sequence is TGTGCCACCAGCAGAGATTTATCGAGACTAGTCTCAGATACGCAGTATTTT. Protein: CATSRDLSRLVSDTQYF.